The 7 T cell receptor beta chains presented below share a single source sample, sequenced in a study of T cells after yellow fever vaccination. TCRdb reprocessed the 5' RACE reads via MiXCR and lists one record per CDR3 protein. This sample has roughly 500,000 distinct CDR3 sequences; roughly a fifth occur once, and the top ten carry roughly 13%. Source: PBMCs, taken 15 days after the yellow fever booster vaccination. The source of these receptors is a man aged 30 to 45 who received the YFV17D yellow fever vaccine.

The rearrangement uses TRBV12-3 or TRBV12-4 and TRBJ1-5, with D hard to call. The germline V and J ends were trimmed by 6 bases and 7 bases, with 13 bases remaining between them. The CDR3 has 13 amino acids. The CDR3 spells CASSLKDPQPQHF. The CDR3 coding sequence is TGTGCCAGCAGCCTCAAAGATCCCCAGCCCCAGCATTTT.

The chain carries TRBV28 and TRBJ2-3, with D possibly called TRBD1 or TRBD2 (7 bases each). The CDR3 extends over 14 amino acids. CDR1 is MDHEN, CDR2 SYDVKM, per germline. V lost 5 bases and J lost 3, with 12 bases in between. The CDR3 is CASSPGGVTDTQYF. The CDR3 DNA follows: TGTGCCAGCAGTCCAGGGGGGGTGACAGATACGCAGTATTTT.

V usage is TRBV28 and J usage is TRBJ2-7; 7 bases align to TRBD1. This CDR3 has 16 residues. Unmatched junction bases numbered 11, after V lost 3 bases and J lost 3 bases. Germline loops: CDR1 MDHEN, CDR2 SYDVKM. The CDR3: CASSFAGTALGYEQYF. CDR3 sequence (DNA): TGTGCCAGCAGTTTCGCCGGGACAGCCTTGGGCTACGAGCAGTACTTC.

This clonotype was found a few times. V and J are TRBV3-1 and TRBJ2-7; 11 bases map to TRBD1. The germline V gene encodes CDR1 LGHDT and CDR2 YNNKEL (reference sequence). V shed 4 bases and J 10 bases; nucleotides not matched to a gene: 12. CDR3 length: 15 amino acids. The CDR3 DNA follows: TGTGCCAGCAGCCTTGTCGGGACAGGGGGTCTTCGTCAGTACTTC. Amino acids: CASSLVGTGGLRQYF.

The chain joins TRBV7-2 to TRBJ1-6; D uncertain. CDR1 is SGHTA, CDR2 FQGNSA, per germline. Trimming pared 2 bases from V and 8 bases from J, leaving 10 bases between. This CDR3 spans 14 amino acids. DNA for the CDR3: TGTGCCAGCAGCTTAAGGATAGTAGATTCACCCCTCCACTTT. Translating gives CASSLRIVDSPLHF.

This clonotype occurred a few times. The chain carries TRBV9 and TRBJ2-2; 8 bases agree with TRBD2. The V and J ends lost 2 bases and 6 bases, in that order; junction bases with no gene match: 6. There are 15 residues in the CDR3. Germline V gives CDR1 SGDLS, CDR2 YYNGEE. The CDR3, as DNA: TGTGCCAGCAGCGTGGCGGGACTAGGAGCCGGGGAGCTGTTTTTT. Amino acids: CASSVAGLGAGELFF.

This chain uses TRBV20-1 with TRBJ2-7; tentatively, D is TRBD2 (6 bases). The germline V gene has CDR1 DFQATT and CDR2 SNEGSKA (reference sequence). Between the trimmed V and J ends, which lost 2 bases and 2 bases, there was a span of 16 bases. The CDR3 totals 15 residues. As DNA, the CDR3 is TGCAGTGCTAGACCACCGAGGGCGGGAACCTACGAGCAGTACTTC. Protein product: CSARPPRAGTYEQYF.